This passage covers 9 T cell receptor beta chains from one sample sequenced in a study of T cell changes during pregnancy in multiple sclerosis. Method: immunoSEQ multiplex PCR; TCRdb's copy keeps in-frame clones and lacks some. The sample lists more than 65,000 clones; around 90% were seen once. Material: CD4+ T cells from peripheral blood mononuclear cells, obtained before pregnancy. The receptors here all came from a female donor with multiple sclerosis, enrolled in a pregnancy study.

This clone occurred once. The chain carries TRBV5-1 and TRBJ2-1, with 9 bases aligning to TRBD1. The CDR3 has 14 residues. V lost 4 bases to trimming and J lost 8 bases; unmatched junction nucleotides: 7. Germline CDR1 and CDR2: SGHRS and YFSETQ. The chain's CDR3 is CASSRDRAGDEQFF. Written as DNA, the CDR3 is TGCGCCAGCAGCCGGGACAGGGCGGGAGATGAGCAGTTCTTC.

This chain connects TRBV10-3 to TRBJ1-5, with D possibly being TRBD1 (5 bases). The V and J ends lost 0 bases and 5 bases respectively, with 8 bases between them. Germline loops: CDR1 ENHRY, CDR2 SYGVKD. This CDR3 is built from 14 residues. CDR3: CAISESGVHQPQHF. CDR3 coding DNA: TGTGCCATCAGTGAGTCAGGGGTCCATCAGCCCCAGCATTTT.

The chain has TRBV6-5 and TRBJ1-5; tentatively, D is TRBD1 (6 bases). The V and J ends lost 0 bases and 4 bases respectively, with 10 bases between them. The CDR3 has 15 residues. The germline V gene has CDR1 MNHEY and CDR2 SVGAGI. CDR3 sequence (DNA): TGTGCCAGCAGTTACTCTCAGGGGTTGAATCAGCCCCAGCATTTT. This codes for CASSYSQGLNQPQHF.

The J gene is TRBJ1-5, the V gene TRBV19; 12 bases line up with TRBD1. Germline values: CDR1 LNHDA, CDR2 SQIVND (reference sequence). V dropped 3 bases and J dropped 7; count of bases not matched to a gene: 7. This CDR3 has 16 residues. CDR3 bases: TGTGCCAGTAGTATTCCGGGACAGGGGGCAGGACAGCCCCAGCATTTT. As protein: CASSIPGQGAGQPQHF.

This rearrangement joins TRBV2 to TRBJ1-2; 12 bases agree with TRBD1. Germline CDR1 reads SNHLY; CDR2 reads FYNNEI. V dropped 6 bases and J dropped 13; count of bases not matched to a gene: 15. The CDR3 runs to 15 residues. The CDR3, as DNA: TGTGCCAGCAGCTCCCCCGGGACAGGGGGCGCGCGGCGCACCTTC. This codes for CASSSPGTGGARRTF.

The chain uses TRBV29-1 and TRBJ1-1; 10 positions match TRBD1. With V trimmed by 5 bases and J by 5 bases, 8 bases remained unmatched. This CDR3 spans 14 amino acids. Germline V gene data show CDR1 as SQVTM and CDR2 as ANQGSEA. The CDR3 sequence is CSVTRTGGRTEAFF. Written as DNA, the CDR3 is TGCAGCGTTACCCGGACAGGGGGGAGAACTGAAGCTTTCTTT.

V usage is TRBV10-3 and J usage is TRBJ2-2; D perhaps matches TRBD2 (5 bases). Germline V gene sequence: CDR1 ENHRY, CDR2 SYGVKD. This CDR3 has 14 residues. V dropped 6 bases and J dropped 7 bases, with 15 bases sitting between them. The CDR3 reads CAISGRGGDGELFF. The CDR3 DNA reads as TGTGCCATCAGCGGTCGGGGTGGGGACGGGGAGCTGTTTTTT.

This clone came up once. The CDR3 spells CASSSIQGWTDTQYF. The DNA of the CDR3 is TGTGCCAGCAGTTCTATTCAGGGCTGGACAGATACGCAGTATTTT. The gene calls are TRBV28 and TRBJ2-3; D is perhaps TRBD1 (5 bases). V was pared by 4 bases and J by 3 bases, with 14 bases between. CDR3 length equals 15 residues. CDR1 is MDHEN, CDR2 SYDVKM, per germline.

The V and J genes are TRBV19 and TRBJ2-1, with 11 bases lining up with TRBD2. The V segment lost 9 bases and the J segment 5 bases; nucleotides outside the gene matches: 6. This CDR3 is 14 amino acids long. In germline, CDR1 is LNHDA, CDR2 SQIVND (reference sequence). This chain's CDR3 is CASRTSGGNNEQFF. Here the CDR3 DNA reads TGTGCCAGCAGAACTAGCGGGGGAAACAATGAGCAGTTCTTC.